A selection of T cell receptor beta chains follows, all from one sample in a study of PD-1 blockade in classical Hodgkin lymphoma. The method was immunoSEQ multiplex PCR; TCRdb's version includes in-frame clones alone and lacks a portion of them. Of under 5,000 clones listed, around three fifths are singletons. The source material was CD8+ T cells from blood, sampled before the fourth cycle of nivolumab. The receptors originated from a human donor with classical Hodgkin lymphoma. The CDR3 runs from the conserved cysteine through the conserved F or W. The D gene is left open where the match is weak. Size is omitted from some rows. Given values are once, few, many or a class for expanded clones.

clone size	D gene	V gene	J gene	CDR3 protein	CDR3 DNA
.	.	TRBV12-1	TRBJ2-2	CASSFDSASGELFF	TGTGCCAGCAGCTTTGATTCTGCATCCGGGGAGCTGTTTTTT
few	.	TRBV4-1	TRBJ2-7	CASSPIGGYSYEQYF	TGCGCCAGCAGCCCCATCGGGGGTTACTCCTACGAGCAGTACTTC
.	.	TRBV6-5	TRBJ1-1	CASSSTHTVRTEAFF	TGTGCCAGCAGTTCCACCCATACGGTGCGAACTGAAGCTTTCTTT
.	.	TRBV19	TRBJ2-7	CASSLGLDYEQYF	TGTGCCAGTAGTCTGGGACTTGACTACGAGCAGTACTTC
once	.	TRBV23-1	TRBJ2-6	CASTIVSAGAPSGANVLTF	TGCGCCAGCACCATAGTCAGTGCAGGCGCTCCTTCTGGGGCCAACGTCCTGACTTTC
.	.	TRBV28	TRBJ2-1	CASSLIAQYNEQFF	TGTGCCAGCAGTTTAATTGCACAGTACAATGAGCAGTTCTTC
.	.	TRBV4-2	TRBJ2-7	CASSLVWGQNYEQYF	TGTGCCAGCAGCTTAGTGTGGGGGCAGAACTACGAGCAGTACTTC
few	.	TRBV7-9	TRBJ2-7	CASSLAAGSFYEQYF	TGTGCCAGCAGCTTAGCTGCCGGGAGTTTCTACGAGCAGTACTTC
.	.	TRBV2	TRBJ2-3	CASSEGMGPDTQYF	TGTGCCAGCAGTGAAGGAATGGGCCCAGATACGCAGTATTTT
few	.	TRBV4-3	TRBJ1-1	CASSQALGNTEAFF	TGCGCCAGCAGCCAAGCCCTGGGGAACACTGAAGCTTTCTTT
.	.	TRBV7-2	TRBJ2-7	CASSLAGVGYEQYF	TGTGCCAGCAGCTTAGCGGGGGTAGGCTACGAGCAGTACTTC
.	TRBD1	TRBV29-1	TRBJ2-7	CSVEWTGSYEQYF	TGCAGCGTTGAATGGACAGGCTCCTACGAGCAGTACTTC
.	.	TRBV2	TRBJ2-7	CASSEGIRVGSYEQYF	TGTGCCAGCAGTGAAGGAATCAGGGTAGGGTCCTACGAGCAGTACTTC
.	.	TRBV7-7	TRBJ1-1	CASNQTGLGRNTEAFF	TGTGCCAGCAACCAGACAGGCTTAGGTAGGAACACTGAAGCTTTCTTT
.	.	TRBV7-9	TRBJ2-1	CASSLFFGTYNEQFF	TGTGCCAGCAGCTTATTTTTTGGAACCTACAATGAGCAGTTCTTC
.	.	TRBV11-3	TRBJ2-7	CASSLHRGGYEQYF	TGTGCCAGCAGCCTACACAGGGGGGGATACGAGCAGTACTTC
large	.	TRBV4-2	TRBJ2-5	CASSQDRRSQYF	TGTGCCAGCAGCCAAGATCGGCGGTCCCAGTACTTC
few	.	TRBV5-6	TRBJ1-1	CASSLSRGIIIF	TGTGCCAGCAGTTTATCGCGGGGGATTATAATCTTT
.	.	TRBV19	TRBJ1-6	CASSIRWGNSPLHF	TGTGCCAGTAGTATCCGTTGGGGCAATTCACCCCTCCACTTT
.	.	TRBV18	TRBJ1-6	CASSPGAHDSPLHF	TGTGCCAGCTCACCGGGAGCCCACGATTCACCCCTCCACTTT
.	TRBD1	TRBV5-8	TRBJ1-4	CASSYRDRRDEKLFF	TGTGCCAGCAGCTACCGGGACAGAAGGGATGAAAAACTGTTTTTT
large	.	TRBV4-1	TRBJ1-1	CASSPEGADTEAFF	TGCGCCAGCAGCCCGGAGGGTGCGGACACTGAAGCTTTCTTT
.	TRBD2	TRBV2	TRBJ2-1	CASMSSGVYNEQFF	TGTGCCAGCATGAGTAGCGGGGTGTACAATGAGCAGTTCTTC
.	.	TRBV6-6	TRBJ2-5	CASSQGLYQETQYF	TGTGCCAGCAGCCAGGGACTGTACCAAGAGACCCAGTACTTC
.	.	TRBV6-6	TRBJ2-1	CASSLSESSYNEQFF	TGTGCCAGCTCCCTCAGCGAGAGCTCCTACAATGAGCAGTTCTTC
.	TRBD1	TRBV28	TRBJ1-3	CASSLAYRDRGNTIYF	TGTGCCAGCAGTTTAGCTTACAGGGACAGAGGAAACACCATATATTTT
.	TRBD1	TRBV13	TRBJ1-1	CASSLGTGNAEAFF	TGTGCCAGCAGCTTAGGGACAGGGAACGCTGAAGCTTTCTTT
.	.	TRBV5-1	TRBJ1-5	CASSLASGQPQHF	TGCGCCAGCAGCTTGGCCAGCGGCCAGCCCCAGCATTTT
.	.	TRBV5-6	TRBJ1-4	CASRRGTISLLDEKLFF	TGTGCCAGCCGCCGAGGGACAATAAGTCTGCTGGATGAAAAACTGTTTTTT
medium-sized	.	TRBV6-5	TRBJ2-3	CASSYYGLRTDTQYF	TGTGCCAGCAGTTACTACGGACTACGCACAGATACGCAGTATTTT
.	.	TRBV6-6	TRBJ1-2	CASIAGTHYGYTF	TGTGCCAGCATCGCAGGGACTCACTATGGCTACACCTTC
.	.	TRBV27	TRBJ1-5	CASSTVGGYQPQHF	TGTGCCAGCAGCACCGTGGGGGGCTATCAGCCCCAGCATTTT
.	TRBD1	TRBV29-1	TRBJ1-1	CSVPTGIAEAFF	TGCAGCGTTCCGACAGGGATCGCTGAAGCTTTCTTT
.	TRBD2	TRBV7-8	TRBJ2-2	CASSPGLAGKDGELFF	TGTGCCAGCAGCCCCGGACTAGCGGGAAAGGACGGGGAGCTGTTTTTT
.	TRBD2	TRBV28	TRBJ2-1	CASSFRLWTSGYNEQFF	TGTGCCAGCAGTTTTCGGCTTTGGACTAGCGGGTACAATGAGCAGTTCTTC
.	TRBD1	TRBV5-1	TRBJ2-7	CASSLGTGSTYEQYF	TGCGCCAGCAGCTTGGGGACAGGGTCCACCTACGAGCAGTACTTC
once	TRBD1	TRBV6-5	TRBJ2-7	CASSYRSGQLYEQYF	TGTGCCAGCAGTTACCGATCGGGACAGTTATACGAGCAGTACTTC
.	.	TRBV29-1	TRBJ2-3	CSVEGGKPTDTQYF	TGCAGCGTTGAAGGAGGGAAGCCCACAGATACGCAGTATTTT
.	TRBD2	TRBV4-1	TRBJ2-7	CASSHTGRGTSGSLAFEQYF	TGCGCCAGCAGCCATACGGGTCGTGGGACTAGCGGATCTTTGGCCTTCGAGCAGTACTTC